A selection of T cell receptor beta chains follows, all from one sample in a study of blood T cell repertoires in COVID-19. Assay: immunoSEQ multiplex PCR; the TCRdb copy retains only in-frame clones and omits some. The sample lists 10,000 to 15,000 clones; 82% were seen once. Sequenced: peripheral blood. The receptor source for this set is a human donor in a cohort sampled during active COVID-19. Each CDR3 is given with its conserved first and last residue. Fields, in order: clone size, J gene, V gene, D gene, CDR3 DNA, CDR3 protein. D genes are given only for firm matches. The size of a clone is reported for some rows only, either as once, few or many, or as a class for expanded clones.

clone size: few
J gene: TRBJ2-7
V gene: TRBV24-1
D gene: NA
CDR3 DNA: TGTGCCACCAGTGCGGAGGGGATCGACGAGCAGTACTTC
CDR3 protein: CATSAEGIDEQYF

clone size: once
J gene: TRBJ1-5
V gene: TRBV2
D gene: NA
CDR3 DNA: TGTGCCAGCAGAGAGGGATATCAGCCCCAGCATTTT
CDR3 protein: CASREGYQPQHF

clone size: NA
J gene: TRBJ2-3
V gene: TRBV27
D gene: NA
CDR3 DNA: TGTGCCAGCAGTTTGGGGGGAACTAGCACAGATACGCAGTATTTT
CDR3 protein: CASSLGGTSTDTQYF

clone size: NA
J gene: TRBJ1-4
V gene: TRBV6-6
D gene: TRBD1
CDR3 DNA: TGTGCCAGCAGTCCCCGGACAGGGATTAATAGGGAAGAAAAACTGTTTTTT
CDR3 protein: CASSPRTGINREEKLFF

clone size: once
J gene: TRBJ1-6
V gene: TRBV3-1/TRBV3-2
D gene: NA
CDR3 DNA: TGTGCCAGCAGCCAAGAGCGAATAACACCCCTCCACTTT
CDR3 protein: CASSQERITPLHF

clone size: NA
J gene: TRBJ1-2
V gene: TRBV6-6
D gene: NA
CDR3 DNA: TGTGCCAGCAGTTACGGGGGCGACGGAGGCTACACCTTC
CDR3 protein: CASSYGGDGGYTF

clone size: NA
J gene: TRBJ1-1
V gene: TRBV27
D gene: NA
CDR3 DNA: TGTGCCAGTCGAAGAACAGGTGGCTCGGCTGAAGCTTTCTTT
CDR3 protein: CASRRTGGSAEAFF

clone size: NA
J gene: TRBJ2-1
V gene: TRBV7-9
D gene: TRBD1
CDR3 DNA: TGTGCCAGCAGTTCAACTTTCCGGGACAGGTACAATGAGCAGTTCTTC
CDR3 protein: CASSSTFRDRYNEQFF

clone size: NA
J gene: TRBJ2-7
V gene: TRBV5-1
D gene: NA
CDR3 DNA: TGCGCCAGCAGCTTCGAGGGGGTGGGAGTGGAGCAGTACTTC
CDR3 protein: CASSFEGVGVEQYF

clone size: NA
J gene: TRBJ1-6
V gene: TRBV25-1
D gene: NA
CDR3 DNA: TGTGCCAGCAGTGAACAGTATAATTCACCCCTCCACTTT
CDR3 protein: CASSEQYNSPLHF

clone size: NA
J gene: TRBJ1-2
V gene: TRBV18
D gene: NA
CDR3 DNA: TGTGCCAGCTCACCAGGGCAGGGTAGCTATGGCTACACCTTC
CDR3 protein: CASSPGQGSYGYTF

clone size: once
J gene: TRBJ2-3
V gene: TRBV30
D gene: NA
CDR3 DNA: TGTGCCTGGGCCGCGGGAGATACGCAGTATTTT
CDR3 protein: CAWAAGDTQYF

clone size: once
J gene: TRBJ2-3
V gene: TRBV6-5
D gene: NA
CDR3 DNA: TGTGCCAGCAGTTACTCATCCGGGGGTGGGCAGTATTTT
CDR3 protein: CASSYSSGGGQYF

clone size: NA
J gene: TRBJ1-4
V gene: TRBV7-9
D gene: NA
CDR3 DNA: TGTGCCAGCAGCTTACTTAATGAAAAACTGTTTTTT
CDR3 protein: CASSLLNEKLFF

clone size: NA
J gene: TRBJ2-2
V gene: TRBV3-1/TRBV3-2
D gene: NA
CDR3 DNA: TGTGCCAGCAGCTCCTGGGGGGTAACCGGGGAGCTGTTTTTT
CDR3 protein: CASSSWGVTGELFF

clone size: NA
J gene: TRBJ1-2
V gene: TRBV2
D gene: TRBD1
CDR3 DNA: TGTGCCAGCAGCGGGACAGTCTATGGCTACACCTTC
CDR3 protein: CASSGTVYGYTF

clone size: NA
J gene: TRBJ1-3
V gene: TRBV7-9
D gene: NA
CDR3 DNA: TGTGCCAGCAGCCCGGAACAGCTTGGAAACACCATATATTTT
CDR3 protein: CASSPEQLGNTIYF

clone size: NA
J gene: TRBJ2-6
V gene: TRBV10-2
D gene: NA
CDR3 DNA: TGCGCCAGCAAGAGGACAGACAGCTCTGGGGCCAACGTCCTGACTTTC
CDR3 protein: CASKRTDSSGANVLTF

clone size: NA
J gene: TRBJ1-1
V gene: TRBV18
D gene: TRBD1
CDR3 DNA: TGTGCCAGCTCACCTCCACACCCCGGACAGGGAATGAACACTGAAGCTTTCTTT
CDR3 protein: CASSPPHPGQGMNTEAFF

clone size: NA
J gene: TRBJ2-7
V gene: TRBV7-3
D gene: NA
CDR3 DNA: TGTGCCAGCAGCTTGGCAGGTTCCTACGAGCAGTACTTC
CDR3 protein: CASSLAGSYEQYF

clone size: NA
J gene: TRBJ2-7
V gene: TRBV5-1
D gene: TRBD2
CDR3 DNA: TGCGCCAGCACAACGTCAGCGGGGGGGTCCGAGCAGTACTTC
CDR3 protein: CASTTSAGGSEQYF

clone size: NA
J gene: TRBJ1-6
V gene: TRBV5-4
D gene: TRBD1
CDR3 DNA: TGTGCCAGCAGCTCCGACAGGGCCGACTCCTATAATTCACCCCTCCACTTT
CDR3 protein: CASSSDRADSYNSPLHF

clone size: hyperexpanded
J gene: TRBJ2-7
V gene: TRBV7-3
D gene: NA
CDR3 DNA: TGTGCCAGCAGCTTAATGTTGGGCCCCTACGAGCAGTACTTC
CDR3 protein: CASSLMLGPYEQYF

clone size: medium-sized
J gene: TRBJ1-5
V gene: TRBV28
D gene: NA
CDR3 DNA: TGTGCCAGCAGTGCCCGGGTCCTCGGGGTGGAGCCCCAGCATTTT
CDR3 protein: CASSARVLGVEPQHF

clone size: NA
J gene: TRBJ2-3
V gene: TRBV6-5
D gene: NA
CDR3 DNA: TGTGCCAGCAGTCCGACGGAACGGTTCAGGGGTACGCAGTATTTT
CDR3 protein: CASSPTERFRGTQYF